Listed below are T cell receptor beta chains from one sample, sequenced in a study of cytomegalovirus exposure and HLA in healthy donors. Profiled with immunoSEQ multiplex PCR; TCRdb holds only in-frame clones, not every one. This table holds around 110,000 clones, over 60% found once. Sequencing used PBMCs. The receptor set was obtained from a woman in her thirties or forties in good health and CMV-seropositive. Each CDR3 is given with its conserved first and last residue.

TRBV5-4	TRBJ2-7	CASSSGGGKTSGSQYEQYF
TRBV9	TRBJ1-4	CASSPTGDRGEKLFF
TRBV6-1	TRBJ2-7	CASTRVSGALEQYF
TRBV5-6	TRBJ1-6	CASSLGGLYNSPLHF
TRBV29-1	TRBJ2-1	CSVDDGGVGGTVDEQFF
TRBV19	TRBJ1-6	CASSIPGSPLHF
TRBV15	TRBJ2-1	CATSPPSGGYNEQFF
TRBV29-1	TRBJ1-4	CSVLDREDEKLFF
TRBV5-1	TRBJ2-2	CASSLVGLVNTGELFF
TRBV5-6	TRBJ2-3	CASSFKVGGPFTDTQYF
TRBV27	TRBJ2-1	CASSSAGGPYEQFF
TRBV27	TRBJ1-2	CASSFTGTSYTF
TRBV2	TRBJ1-6	CASSETGGVSLALHF
TRBV5-6	TRBJ1-2	CASRKDIDYGYTF
TRBV12-5	TRBJ2-1	CASGPTRQVPVNEQFF
TRBV5-1	TRBJ2-2	CASSLEPLRTGNTGELFF
TRBV27	TRBJ2-1	CASSLATGSSYNEQFF
TRBV2	TRBJ2-7	CASNRDRGTYEQYF
TRBV9	TRBJ1-3	CASSVDQPPGDTIYF
TRBV2	TRBJ2-1	CASSAGEAVNEQFF
TRBV27	TRBJ1-2	CASSSTASTSFGYTF
TRBV19	TRBJ1-1	CASTATGGYTEAFF
TRBV28	TRBJ2-7	CASGTSDLSYEQYF
TRBV6-1	TRBJ1-3	CASSEPTGISGNTIYF
TRBV6-4	TRBJ2-1	CASSDSGGSSYNEQFF
TRBV6-1	TRBJ2-7	CASSELASGSYEQYF
TRBV5-1	TRBJ1-2	CASSLEFGTGGGYTF
TRBV29-1	TRBJ2-7	CSVGGTSGSRYEQYF
TRBV6-5	TRBJ1-5	CASSEGPQHF
TRBV5-1	TRBJ2-1	CASSGGGLGEIHEQFF